This T cell receptor (beta chain) is from a study of breast tumors, draining lymph nodes, adjacent tissues. TCRdb re-derived calls from the multiplex PCR reads in MiXCR, one entry per CDR3 protein. The sample has 150,000 to 250,000 distinct CDR3 sequences; approximately 33% are singletons. Samples came from axillary lymph nodes draining the breast cancer. The CDR3 spans 17 residues. Germline CDR1 and CDR2: SQVTM and ANQGSEA. J lost 0 bases, V lost 6 bases, and 9 bases had no gene match. The chain combines TRBV29-1 with TRBJ2-1; 12 nucleotides line up with TRBD2. Sequenced material: axillary lymph node tissue. This clonotype originated in a female donor with breast cancer. Some clones in this sample may be carry-over from other donors' samples. The CDR3 is CSVELAGGSSSYNEQFF. The CDR3 coding sequence is TGCAGCGTCGAACTAGCGGGGGGCTCCAGCTCCTACAATGAGCAGTTCTTC.